This TCR beta chain is drawn from a study of Graves' ophthalmopathy and Graves' hyperthyroidism. Amplification from RNA transcripts yielded the TCR beta CDR3 regions. After a first-round RT-PCR with HTBI primers, a second-round multiplex PCR was run. MiXCR, applied by TCRdb to the multiplex PCR reads, yields one record per CDR3 protein. The data contain 200,000 to 300,000 distinct CDR3 sequences, around 45% of them singletons. The CDR3 length is 15 residues. Looked up from germline, CDR1 is SNHLY and CDR2 is FYNNEI. V shed 7 bases and J shed 7 bases, with 20 bases lying between them. Sequenced material: peripheral blood. The chain has TRBV2 and TRBJ1-5, with D tentatively TRBD1 (6 bases). This TCR was recovered from an adult man with Graves' ophthalmopathy. CDR3 coding DNA: TGTGCCAGCACCAATCAAGGGGGATCAAGGCAGCCCCAGCATTTT. Translation: CASTNQGGSRQPQHF.